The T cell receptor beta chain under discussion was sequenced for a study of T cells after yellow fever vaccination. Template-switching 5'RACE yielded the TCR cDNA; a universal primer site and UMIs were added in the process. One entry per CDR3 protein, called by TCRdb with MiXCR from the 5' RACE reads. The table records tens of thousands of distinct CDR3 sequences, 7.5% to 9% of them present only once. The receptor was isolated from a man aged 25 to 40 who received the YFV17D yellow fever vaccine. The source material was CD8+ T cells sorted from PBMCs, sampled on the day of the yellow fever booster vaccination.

CDR3 region: CSVDREGTGRTDTQYF. CDR3 DNA: TGCAGCGTTGACCGGGAGGGGACAGGGAGGACAGATACGCAGTATTTT. J is TRBJ2-3 and V is TRBV29-1; D perhaps matches TRBD1 (9 bases). Trimming removed 3 bases from V and 3 bases from J, with 19 bases in between. From germline, CDR1 is SQVTM and CDR2 ANQGSEA. The CDR3 runs to 16 residues.